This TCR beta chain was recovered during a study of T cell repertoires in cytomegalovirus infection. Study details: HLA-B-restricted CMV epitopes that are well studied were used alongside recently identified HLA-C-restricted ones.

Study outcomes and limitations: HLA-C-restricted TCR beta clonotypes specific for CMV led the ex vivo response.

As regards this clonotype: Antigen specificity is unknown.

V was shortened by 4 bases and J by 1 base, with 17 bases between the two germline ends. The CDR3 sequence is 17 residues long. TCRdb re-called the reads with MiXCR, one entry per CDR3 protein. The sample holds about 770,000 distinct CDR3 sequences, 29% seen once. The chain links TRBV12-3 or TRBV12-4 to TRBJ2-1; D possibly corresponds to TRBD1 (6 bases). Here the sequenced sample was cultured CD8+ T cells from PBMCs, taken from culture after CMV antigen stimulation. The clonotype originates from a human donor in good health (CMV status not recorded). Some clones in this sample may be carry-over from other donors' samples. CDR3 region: CASSSELQGLSYNEQFF. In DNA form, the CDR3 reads TGTGCCAGCAGTTCCGAACTCCAGGGGCTTTCCTACAATGAGCAGTTCTTC.